Listed here are 7 T cell receptor beta chains from one sample, sequenced in a study of shared clonotypes between healthy human individuals. Produced via immunoSEQ multiplex PCR; TCRdb's table is partial and in-frame only. Here the sample spans approximately 700,000 clones, less than 80% being singletons. Sequencing used memory CD4+ T cells sorted from blood. Regarding subset: CD45RA-negative fraction. These receptors were collected from a woman in her twenties or thirties in good health.

V gene TRBV7-6 combines with J gene TRBJ2-1; D gene uncertain. The germline CDR1 and CDR2 sequences are SGHVS and FNYEAQ. This CDR3 region has 13 residues. V shed 1 base and J shed 4 bases, with 5 bases lying between them. The CDR3 loop is CASSLVHYNEQFF. The CDR3 nucleotides read TGTGCCAGCAGCTTAGTCCATTACAATGAGCAGTTCTTC.

V gene TRBV2 combines with J gene TRBJ2-7; TRBD1 matches 9 bases. Germline CDR1 reads SNHLY; CDR2 reads FYNNEI. V shed 2 bases, J shed 5 bases, and the junction held 4 bases outside the gene matches. There are 14 residues in the CDR3. This CDR3 reads CASSERGTGNEQYF. The CDR3 DNA follows: TGTGCCAGCAGTGAACGGGGGACAGGGAACGAGCAGTACTTC. Full variable domain (remainder filled in from reference TRBV2 and TRBJ2-7): EPEVTQTPSHQVTQMGQEVILRCVPISNHLYFYWYRQILGQKVEFLVSFYNNEISEKSEIFDDQFSVERPDGSNFTLKIRSTKLEDSAMYFCASSERGTGNEQYFGPGTRLTVT.

The chain uses TRBV18 and TRBJ2-3; 9 nucleotides line up with TRBD2. Germline V CDR1 and CDR2: KGHSH, LQKENI. CDR3 length: 16 residues. With V trimmed by 3 bases and J by 2 bases, 6 bases remained unmatched. The CDR3 bases are TGTGCCAGCTCACCGATGACTAGCGGAATCACAGATACGCAGTATTTT. Encoded protein: CASSPMTSGITDTQYF.

The chain uses TRBV5-1 and TRBJ2-4; 10 bases fit TRBD2. The CDR3 covers 16 residues. The J segment lost 7 bases and the V segment lost 3 bases, leaving 10 bases of the junction unmatched. Germline assignment: CDR1 SGHRS and CDR2 YFSETQ. For the CDR3, the DNA is TGCGCCAGCAGCTCGGCGGGCCTAGCGGGAGTGAACATTCAGTACTTC. This translates into CASSSAGLAGVNIQYF.

V and J are TRBV9 and TRBJ2-1; D may be TRBD1 or TRBD2 (7 bases each). Trimming stripped 4 bases from V and 10 bases from J, with 18 bases between. CDR1 SGDLS and CDR2 YYNGEE come from the germline V gene. The CDR3 is made up of 14 amino acids. CDR3 protein: CASSPNTQGGEQFF. DNA of the CDR3: TGTGCCAGCAGCCCCAATACCCAGGGGGGGGAGCAGTTCTTC.

This chain uses TRBV4-1 with TRBJ2-7, with D possibly matching TRBD1 (6 bases). The CDR3 is 14 amino acids. Trimming removed 4 bases from V and 5 bases from J, with 15 bases in between. The germline V gene has CDR1 MGHRA and CDR2 YSYEKL. CDR3 amino acids: CASSLPGTPHEQYF. In DNA form, the CDR3 reads TGCGCCAGCAGCCTCCCCGGGACACCCCACGAGCAGTACTTC.

The gene calls are TRBV5-1 and TRBJ2-3, with D perhaps TRBD1 or TRBD2 (6 bases each). The V gene lost 0 bases and the J gene lost 3 bases, with 14 bases spanning the gap. This CDR3 region has 16 residues. Germline V gene lookup returns CDR1 SGHRS and CDR2 YFSETQ. As DNA, the CDR3 is TGCGCCAGCAGCTTGGGGGCGGGACACGGGACAGATACGCAGTATTTT. It yields the protein CASSLGAGHGTDTQYF.